Below are 13 T cell receptor beta chains sequenced from a single sample in a study of T cells in Graves' hyperthyroidism and ophthalmopathy. RNA transcripts served as the template for amplifying TCR beta CDR3 regions. HTBI primers were employed in a first-round RT-PCR of the TCR CDR3. Each CDR3 protein gets one entry after TCRdb re-called the multiplex PCR reads with MiXCR. The table has hundreds of thousands of distinct CDR3 sequences, nearly 20% seen once. Sequenced input: blood. All receptors come from a man between 35 and 55 years old with Graves' ophthalmopathy.

J is TRBJ2-6 and V is TRBV4-1, with D possibly TRBD2 on 5 matching bases. CDR3 size: 15 residues. Germline V gives CDR1 MGHRA, CDR2 YSYEKL. The ends were cut back, 7 bases at V and 0 bases at J, with 10 bases in the middle. The CDR3 spells CASTSGDSGANVLTF. The CDR3 coding sequence is TGCGCCAGCACCTCCGGGGACTCTGGGGCCAACGTCCTGACTTTC.

In its sample, this clonotype was seen many times. The chain employs TRBV6-1 and TRBJ1-6, with D possibly being TRBD1 (5 bases). Germline V gene lookup returns CDR1 MNHNS and CDR2 SASEGT. Trimming left V 4 bases short and J 10 bases short, with 17 bases between. The CDR3 sequence is 15 residues long. CDR3 protein: CASSVPAGTFSPLHF. The CDR3 DNA follows: TGTGCCAGCAGTGTTCCCGCCGGGACCTTCTCACCCCTCCACTTT.

V is TRBV12-3 or TRBV12-4 and J is TRBJ1-2; no clear D gene. The V and J ends lost 2 bases and 10 bases respectively, with 14 bases between them. This CDR3 has 13 residues. The CDR3 loop reads CASSLKLWQAYTF. The DNA of the CDR3 is TGTGCCAGCAGTTTAAAGCTTTGGCAGGCCTACACCTTC.

This clonotype has more than one count but fewer than ten. The chain recombines TRBV7-2 with TRBJ2-2; TRBD1 matches at 7 bases. V lost 5 bases to trimming and J lost 1 base; unmatched junction nucleotides: 7. The length of the CDR3 is 16 residues. Germline CDR1 reads SGHTA; CDR2 reads FQGNSA. The CDR3 reads CASSPAGTVNTGELFF. In DNA form, the CDR3 reads TGTGCCAGCAGCCCGGCCGGGACAGTGAACACCGGGGAGCTGTTTTTT.

This clonotype was counted between two and nine times. The chain employs TRBV19 and TRBJ1-1, with D perhaps TRBD1 (5 bases). V was pared by 5 bases and J by 7 bases, with 14 bases between. The CDR3 length is 13 residues. Germline values: CDR1 LNHDA, CDR2 SQIVND (reference sequence). CDR3: CASSPFRAGEAFF. The CDR3 DNA reads as TGTGCCAGTAGTCCGTTCAGGGCTGGTGAAGCTTTCTTT. Looking up the rest from reference TRBV19 and TRBJ1-1 gives the full variable domain: DGGITQSPKYLFRKEGQNVTLSCEQNLNHDAMYWYRQDPGQGLRLIYYSQIVNDFQKGDIAEGYSVSREKKESFPLTVTSAQKNPTAFYLCASSPFRAGEAFFGQGTRLTVV.

This clonotype was counted between two and nine times. The chain links TRBV7-9 to TRBJ2-5, with 7 bases aligning to TRBD2. J gave up 6 bases and V 0 bases, and 10 bases lay outside the gene matches. CDR3 size: 16 residues. Germline lookup yields CDR1 SEHNR and CDR2 FQNEAQ (reference sequence). The CDR3 reads CASSLAQRGIVKTQYF. The CDR3 DNA is TGTGCCAGCAGCTTAGCGCAGCGGGGTATAGTAAAGACCCAGTACTTC.

J is TRBJ1-5 and V is TRBV4-1; possibly TRBD1 for D (6 bases). Trimming cost V 5 bases and J 6 bases, with 14 bases left between them. The CDR3 runs to 14 residues. Per the germline V gene, CDR1 is MGHRA and CDR2 is YSYEKL. The CDR3 here is CASSSRGAGQPQHF. DNA for the CDR3: TGCGCCAGCAGCTCTCGGGGGGCGGGTCAGCCCCAGCATTTT.

Many counts were recorded for this clonotype. CDR3 sequence reads: CASSSYGYQETQYF. For the CDR3, the DNA is TGTGCCAGCAGCTCTTACGGGTACCAAGAGACCCAGTACTTC. V and J are TRBV13 and TRBJ2-5; D call uncertain. Germline assignment: CDR1 PRHDT and CDR2 FYEKMQ (reference sequence). V was trimmed by 4 bases and J by 0 bases, leaving 9 bases between them. The CDR3 runs to 14 residues.

This clonotype was observed at least ten times. V is TRBV28 and J is TRBJ2-5, with TRBD2 matching over 9 bases. The trim removed 7 bases at V and 4 bases at J, leaving 10 bases unmatched. CDR3 length equals 15 residues. Germline V gene sequence: CDR1 MDHEN, CDR2 SYDVKM. CDR3 sequence: CASTRGRGGPETQYF. The DNA of the CDR3 is TGTGCCAGCACCCGGGGGCGGGGGGGCCCAGAGACCCAGTACTTC.

There are a few counts of this clonotype. The chain couples TRBV6-6 to TRBJ1-1; a weak D match, TRBD1 (5 bases). There are 13 residues in the CDR3. Trimming left V 2 bases short and J 5 bases short, with 9 bases between. Germline values: CDR1 MNHNY, CDR2 SVGAGI (reference sequence). CDR3 protein: CASSYNQGTEAFF. In DNA form, the CDR3 reads TGTGCCAGCAGTTACAATCAGGGAACTGAAGCTTTCTTT.

The gene calls are TRBV5-1 and TRBJ2-1, with 7 bases identical to TRBD2. This CDR3 is built from 13 residues. Germline CDR1 SGHRS, CDR2 YFSETQ. J gave up 12 bases and V 0 bases, and 6 bases lay outside the gene matches. The CDR3 here is CASSLDRGSGQFF. CDR3 in DNA: TGCGCCAGCAGCTTGGATCGCGGGAGTGGGCAGTTCTTC.

Many counts were recorded for this clonotype. V usage is TRBV30 and J usage is TRBJ2-2, with 10 bases matching TRBD2. Losses at the gene ends were 3 bases for V and 4 bases for J; bases not matched to a gene: 2. The germline V gene encodes CDR1 GTSNPN and CDR2 SVGIG (reference sequence). The CDR3 is 14 residues long. CDR3 sequence: CAWRLAGGTGELFF. The CDR3 nucleotides read TGTGCCTGGAGATTAGCGGGGGGCACCGGGGAGCTGTTTTTT.

The V gene is TRBV12-3 or TRBV12-4, the J gene TRBJ2-3; 10 bases align to TRBD2. CDR3 length: 16 amino acids. The J segment lost 3 bases and the V segment lost 5 bases, leaving 8 bases of the junction unmatched. CDR3 in amino acids: CASSRLAGVETDTQYF. CDR3 bases: TGTGCCAGCAGTCGCCTAGCGGGAGTGGAAACAGATACGCAGTATTTT.